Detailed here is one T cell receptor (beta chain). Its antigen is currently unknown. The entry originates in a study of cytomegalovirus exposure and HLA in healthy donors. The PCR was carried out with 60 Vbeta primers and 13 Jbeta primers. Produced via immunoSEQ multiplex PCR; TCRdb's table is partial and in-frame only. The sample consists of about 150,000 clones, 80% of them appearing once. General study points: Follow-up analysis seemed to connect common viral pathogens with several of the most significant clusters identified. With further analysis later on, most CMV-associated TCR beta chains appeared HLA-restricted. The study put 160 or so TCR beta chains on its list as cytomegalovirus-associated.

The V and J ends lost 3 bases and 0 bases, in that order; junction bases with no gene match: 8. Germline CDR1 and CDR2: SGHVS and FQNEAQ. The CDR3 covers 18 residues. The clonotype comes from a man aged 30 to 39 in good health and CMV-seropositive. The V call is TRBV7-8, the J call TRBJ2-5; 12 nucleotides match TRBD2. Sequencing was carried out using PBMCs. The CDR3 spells CASSFILAGGHYQETQYF. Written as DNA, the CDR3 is TGTGCCAGCAGCTTCATCCTAGCGGGGGGGCACTACCAAGAGACCCAGTACTTC.